This TCR beta chain comes out of a study of cytomegalovirus exposure and HLA in healthy donors. General study points: CMV serostatus alone was available as immune exposure information. Being indistinguishable, some V segments were excluded, TRBV6-2 and TRBV6-3 among them. In a later analysis, about 17,000 TCR beta sequences were associated with HLA alleles at 0.05 false discovery rate.

Points on this clone: Its antigen is undetermined.

PCR employed 60 Vbeta and 13 Jbeta primers. Assay used: immunoSEQ multiplex PCR; TCRdb lists only in-frame clones, some missing. Among about 190,000 clones, 78% were seen once, and the ten largest hold 4.5% to 7.5%. Germline loops: CDR1 PRHDT, CDR2 FYEKMQ (reference sequence). There are 15 residues in the CDR3. The V and J ends lost 5 bases and 3 bases, in that order; junction bases with no gene match: 10. V and J are TRBV13 and TRBJ2-7, with 7 bases fitting TRBD2. This clonotype was sampled from a woman under 40 in good health and CMV-seropositive. The source material was PBMCs. This chain's CDR3 is CASSPSRLALYEQYF. The CDR3 region has the DNA TGTGCCAGCAGCCCATCTCGACTAGCCCTCTACGAGCAGTACTTC.